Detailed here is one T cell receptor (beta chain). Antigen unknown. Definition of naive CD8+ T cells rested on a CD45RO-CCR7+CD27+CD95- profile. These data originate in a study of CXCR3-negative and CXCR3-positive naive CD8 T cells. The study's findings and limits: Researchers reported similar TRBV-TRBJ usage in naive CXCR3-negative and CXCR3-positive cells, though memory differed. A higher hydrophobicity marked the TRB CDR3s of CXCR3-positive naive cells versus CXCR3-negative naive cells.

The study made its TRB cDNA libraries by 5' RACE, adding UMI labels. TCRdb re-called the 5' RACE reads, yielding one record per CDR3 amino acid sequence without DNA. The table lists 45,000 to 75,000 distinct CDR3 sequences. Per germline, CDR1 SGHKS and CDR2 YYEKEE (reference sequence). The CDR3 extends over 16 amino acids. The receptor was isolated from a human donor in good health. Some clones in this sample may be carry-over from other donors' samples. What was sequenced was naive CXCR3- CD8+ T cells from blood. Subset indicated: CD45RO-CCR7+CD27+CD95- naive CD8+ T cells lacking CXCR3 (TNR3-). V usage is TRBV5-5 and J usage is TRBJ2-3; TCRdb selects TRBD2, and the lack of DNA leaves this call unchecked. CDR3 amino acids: CASSFASGEGPDTQYF.